A selection of T cell receptor beta chains follows, all from one sample in a study of cytomegalovirus exposure and HLA in healthy donors. Libraries were prepared by immunoSEQ multiplex PCR; TCRdb keeps only in-frame clonotypes and omits some of them. The data hold 95,000 to 150,000 clones, with about two thirds observed a single time. Sequenced sample: PBMCs. Every receptor here comes from a middle-aged woman in good health and CMV-seropositive. CDR3s include the opening cysteine and the closing phenylalanine or tryptophan. A D gene is named only where the DNA matches it firmly. Clone size appears in some rows only: once, few, many, or a class for an expanded clone.

cdr3_aa: CASSLYASGDHNEQFF; cdr3_nt: TGCGCCAGCAGCTTGTACGCTAGCGGGGACCACAATGAGCAGTTCTTC; clone_size: NA; j_call: TRBJ2-1; d_call: TRBD2; v_call: TRBV5-1
cdr3_aa: CASSQQEQETQYF; cdr3_nt: TGTGCCAGCAGCCAACAGGAGCAAGAGACCCAGTACTTC; clone_size: NA; j_call: TRBJ2-5; d_call: NA; v_call: TRBV2
cdr3_aa: CASSHGQGNSPLHF; cdr3_nt: TGTGCCAGCAGCCACGGACAGGGAAATTCACCCCTCCACTTT; clone_size: NA; j_call: TRBJ1-6; d_call: TRBD1; v_call: TRBV7-6
cdr3_aa: CASSTTGDVLEQYF; cdr3_nt: TGTGCCAGTAGTACTACAGGGGACGTCTTGGAGCAGTACTTC; clone_size: NA; j_call: TRBJ2-7; d_call: TRBD1; v_call: TRBV19
cdr3_aa: CASSLGRGLVEGYTF; cdr3_nt: TGCGCCAGCAGCCTCGGGCGGGGGCTAGTGGAAGGCTACACCTTC; clone_size: NA; j_call: TRBJ1-2; d_call: NA; v_call: TRBV4-3
cdr3_aa: CASRRTGGYGYTF; cdr3_nt: TGTGCCAGCAGACGGACAGGAGGCTATGGCTACACCTTC; clone_size: NA; j_call: TRBJ1-2; d_call: TRBD1; v_call: TRBV6-5
cdr3_aa: CASSAAQSTNEKLFF; cdr3_nt: TGTGCCAGCAGCGCGGCACAGTCAACTAATGAAAAACTGTTTTTT; clone_size: NA; j_call: TRBJ1-4; d_call: NA; v_call: TRBV9
cdr3_aa: CASSLELNTEAFF; cdr3_nt: TGCGCCAGCAGCTTGGAGCTGAACACTGAAGCTTTCTTT; clone_size: few; j_call: TRBJ1-1; d_call: NA; v_call: TRBV5-1
cdr3_aa: CATSRPGEGDEKLFF; cdr3_nt: TGTGCCACCAGCAGACCCGGGGAGGGAGATGAAAAACTGTTTTTT; clone_size: few; j_call: TRBJ1-4; d_call: NA; v_call: TRBV15
cdr3_aa: CASSLIGRAHTGNTIYF; cdr3_nt: TGTGCCAGCAGCTTGATAGGCAGGGCCCATACCGGAAACACCATATATTTT; clone_size: NA; j_call: TRBJ1-3; d_call: NA; v_call: TRBV5-4
cdr3_aa: CASSTRAGNTIYF; cdr3_nt: TGTGCCAGCAGCACTAGGGCCGGAAACACCATATATTTT; clone_size: NA; j_call: TRBJ1-3; d_call: NA; v_call: TRBV7-2
cdr3_aa: CASSLIQGGSRELFF; cdr3_nt: TGCGCCAGCAGCTTGATCCAGGGAGGTTCCAGGGAGCTGTTTTTT; clone_size: once; j_call: TRBJ2-2; d_call: NA; v_call: TRBV5-1
cdr3_aa: CASSPGQGAQEQYF; cdr3_nt: TGTGCCAGCAGCCCAGGACAGGGGGCGCAGGAGCAGTACTTC; clone_size: NA; j_call: TRBJ2-7; d_call: TRBD1; v_call: TRBV11-2